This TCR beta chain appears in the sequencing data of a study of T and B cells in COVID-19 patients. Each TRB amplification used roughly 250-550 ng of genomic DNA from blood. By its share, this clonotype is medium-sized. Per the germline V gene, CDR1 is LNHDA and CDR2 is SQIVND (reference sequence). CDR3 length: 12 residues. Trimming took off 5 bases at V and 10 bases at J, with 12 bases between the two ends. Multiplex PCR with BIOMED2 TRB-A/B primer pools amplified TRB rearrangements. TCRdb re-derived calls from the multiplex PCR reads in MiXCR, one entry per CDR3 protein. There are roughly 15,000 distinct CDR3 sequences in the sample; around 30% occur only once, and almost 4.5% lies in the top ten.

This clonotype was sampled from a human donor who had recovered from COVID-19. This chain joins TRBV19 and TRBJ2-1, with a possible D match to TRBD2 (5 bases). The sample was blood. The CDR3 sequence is CASSPSGGEQFF. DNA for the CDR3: TGTGCCAGTAGTCCGTCCGGCGGGGAGCAGTTCTTC.